A single sample is the source of the 10 T cell receptor beta chains below, sequenced in a study of technical replicates of blood from a few donors. The method was immunoSEQ multiplex PCR; TCRdb's version includes in-frame clones alone and lacks a portion of them. Of around 80,000 clones listed, more than 85% are singletons. The sample comprised T cells isolated from PBMCs. The receptors were gathered from a human donor in good health.

The chain uses TRBV7-2 and TRBJ2-4, with 8 bases aligning to TRBD1. The CDR3 has 14 residues. V trimming: 7 bases; J trimming: 4 bases; junction bases outside the gene matches: 6. The V gene's germline CDR1 is SGHTA and CDR2 FQGNSA. The CDR3 here is CASTYTGGKNIQYF. The CDR3 DNA is TGTGCCAGCACCTATACAGGGGGAAAAAACATTCAGTACTTC. Using reference TRBV7-2 and TRBJ2-4 for the parts outside the CDR3, the full variable domain is GAGVSQSPSNKVTEKGKDVELRCDPISGHTALYWYRQSLGQGLEFLIYFQGNSAPDKSGLPSDRFSAERTGGSVSTLTIQRTQQEDSAVYLCASTYTGGKNIQYFGAGTRLSVL.

V gene TRBV4-3 combines with J gene TRBJ2-2; D remains unclear. CDR3 length: 15 amino acids. The ends were cut back, 1 base at V and 3 bases at J, with 9 bases in the middle. Germline CDR1 LGHNA, CDR2 YSLEER. The CDR3 DNA reads TGCGCCAGCAGCCAAGTGGTGGCAGACACCGGGGAGCTGTTTTTT. It encodes CASSQVVADTGELFF.

V is TRBV6-5 and J is TRBJ1-1; tentative D call: TRBD1 (6 bases). CDR1 is MNHEY and CDR2 is SVGAGI in the germline V gene. Trimming cost V 7 bases and J 3 bases, with 18 bases left between them. This CDR3 has 15 residues. CDR3 in DNA: TGTGCCAGCACCGAGGACGTTGCAGGGGACACTGAAGCTTTCTTT. Its translation: CASTEDVAGDTEAFF.

The chain links TRBV5-1 to TRBJ2-1; 9 nucleotides match TRBD1. V gave up 0 bases and J gave up 2 bases; unmatched junction bases: 3. Germline CDR1 is SGHRS and CDR2 is YFSETQ. CDR3 length: 16 amino acids. The CDR3 bases are TGCGCCAGCAGCTTGGTTTGGACAGGGGCCTACAATGAGCAGTTCTTC. Protein: CASSLVWTGAYNEQFF.

The chain links TRBV19 to TRBJ1-1, with 7 positions matching TRBD1. With 2 bases clipped from V and 7 bases from J, the junction kept 4 bases outside the gene matches. Germline CDR1 is LNHDA and CDR2 is SQIVND (reference sequence). The CDR3 is made up of 13 amino acids. The CDR3 DNA follows: TGTGCCAGTAGTATAACAGGGGAAATTGAAGCTTTCTTT. Translating gives CASSITGEIEAFF.

This clone was recorded only once. The rearrangement joins TRBV7-8 to TRBJ2-5; a possible D gene is TRBD2 (5 bases). Germline-derived CDR1 and CDR2 are SGHVS and FQNEAQ. V was pared by 5 bases and J by 5 bases, with 21 bases between. CDR3 length equals 16 residues. DNA for the CDR3: TGTGCCAGCAGCCCCCGCCTCGGGCTAGCTGGGGAGACCCAGTACTTC. Protein product: CASSPRLGLAGETQYF.

The chain is built from TRBV9 and TRBJ1-1; 7 bases line up with TRBD1. The germline gives CDR1 SGDLS, CDR2 YYNGEE. The CDR3 sequence is 13 residues long. Germline trimming cut 8 bases from V and 8 bases from J; bases unmatched to any gene: 12. CDR3 amino acids: CASGTGERLEAFF. The CDR3 nucleotides read TGTGCCAGTGGAACAGGGGAAAGGCTAGAAGCTTTCTTT.

The V gene is TRBV7-2, the J gene TRBJ1-4, with D unresolved. The CDR3 sequence is 15 residues long. The germline gives CDR1 SGHTA, CDR2 FQGNSA. V was clipped by 5 bases and J by 4 bases, with 14 bases between them. The CDR3 DNA follows: TGTGCCAGCAGCGTCACGGCAGGCGATAATGAAAAACTGTTTTTT. Translating gives CASSVTAGDNEKLFF.

The chain links TRBV5-4 to TRBJ2-3, with 10 bases matching TRBD2. The CDR3 is 16 residues long. Looked up from germline, CDR1 is SGHNT and CDR2 is YYREEE (reference sequence). J lost 4 bases, V lost 0 bases, and 5 bases had no gene match. The DNA of the CDR3 is TGTGCCAGCAGCTTGGAAGCGGGGGGGGGTCCAGATACGCAGTATTTT. Translation: CASSLEAGGGPDTQYF.

The chain combines TRBV19 with TRBJ2-7; TRBD1 aligns across 7 bases. With V trimmed by 5 bases and J by 5 bases, 6 bases remained unmatched. The V gene's germline CDR1 is LNHDA and CDR2 SQIVND (reference sequence). CDR3 length: 13 amino acids. The CDR3 protein is CASSQGRGNEQYF. CDR3 DNA sequence: TGTGCCAGTAGTCAGGGCAGGGGGAACGAGCAGTACTTC. The whole variable domain, remainder taken from reference TRBV19 and TRBJ2-7, is DGGITQSPKYLFRKEGQNVTLSCEQNLNHDAMYWYRQDPGQGLRLIYYSQIVNDFQKGDIAEGYSVSREKKESFPLTVTSAQKNPTAFYLCASSQGRGNEQYFGPGTRLTVT.